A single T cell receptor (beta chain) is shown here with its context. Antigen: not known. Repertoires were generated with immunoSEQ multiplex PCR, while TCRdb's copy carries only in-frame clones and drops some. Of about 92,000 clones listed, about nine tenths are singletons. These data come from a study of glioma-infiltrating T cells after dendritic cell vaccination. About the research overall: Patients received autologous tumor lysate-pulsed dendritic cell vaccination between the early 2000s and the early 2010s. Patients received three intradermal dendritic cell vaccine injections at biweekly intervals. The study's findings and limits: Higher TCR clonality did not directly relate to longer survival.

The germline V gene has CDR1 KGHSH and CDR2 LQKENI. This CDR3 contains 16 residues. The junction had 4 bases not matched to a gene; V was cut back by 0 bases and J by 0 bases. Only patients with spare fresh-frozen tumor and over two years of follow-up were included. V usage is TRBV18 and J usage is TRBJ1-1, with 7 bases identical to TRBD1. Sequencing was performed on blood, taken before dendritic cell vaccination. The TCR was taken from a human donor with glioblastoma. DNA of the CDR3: TGTGCCAGCTCACCACCGAGGGACAGCATGAACACTGAAGCTTTCTTT. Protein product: CASSPPRDSMNTEAFF.